The rows below give T cell receptor beta chains drawn from one sample of a study of shared clonotypes between healthy human individuals. Sequencing used immunoSEQ multiplex PCR; TCRdb keeps in-frame clones, though not all of them. Of 2 million to 2.5 million clones listed, more than 90% are singletons. The material sequenced was naive CD4+ T cells sorted from blood. These TCRs come from a man in his late teens or twenties in good health. Both conserved end residues are trimmed from each CDR3. Each record gives: D gene, clone size, J gene, V gene, CDR3 protein. A D gene is named only where the DNA matches it firmly. Size values are once, few and many counts, or a class for expanded clones, and some rows have none.

>.|few|TRBJ2-7|TRBV6-6
ASSWGQSYEQY
>.|few|TRBJ1-6|TRBV30
AWSVIDQFNSPLH
>.|.|TRBJ2-7|TRBV6-5
ASSYSTPDRAYEQY
>.|once|TRBJ1-5|TRBV18
ASSPGGRGPQPQH
>.|.|TRBJ2-1|TRBV6-1
ASSEGGRSYNEQF
>TRBD2|.|TRBJ2-1|TRBV4-3
ASSQSTASGRAEQF
>.|.|TRBJ2-7|TRBV6-5
ASRDGGGKLYEQY
>TRBD2|once|TRBJ2-5|TRBV5-4
ASSLRASGPQETQY
>.|.|TRBJ1-2|TRBV18
ASSPDGSYGYT
>TRBD2|.|TRBJ2-7|TRBV6-1
ASTEAGVNYEQY
>TRBD2|.|TRBJ2-1|TRBV9
ASSALAGGRNNEQF
>TRBD1|.|TRBJ1-2|TRBV5-6
ASSSGTGINYGYT
>TRBD1|.|TRBJ2-3|TRBV7-7
ASSLGQGSTDTQY
>.|.|TRBJ1-6|TRBV7-8
ASSFRDSYNSPLH
>TRBD2|.|TRBJ2-2|TRBV30
AWRNGREGQTGELF
>.|.|TRBJ1-1|TRBV25-1
ASRGIGYTEAF
>.|.|TRBJ1-4|TRBV7-2
ASSLTGATNEKLF
>TRBD1|.|TRBJ2-2|TRBV7-9
ASSTDRGNTGELF
>.|once|TRBJ2-7|TRBV15
ATSGTLSLLTYEQY
>TRBD1|.|TRBJ1-6|TRBV6-5
ASSPTGTVASPLH
>TRBD2|.|TRBJ2-5|TRBV5-4
ASSFFGGSETQY
>.|once|TRBJ2-7|TRBV2
ASSEQNYEQY
>.|.|TRBJ2-6|TRBV5-1
ASSQQGAGANVLT
>TRBD1|.|TRBJ1-1|TRBV19
ASSMSDRGRDEAF